This T cell receptor beta chain was identified in a study of breast tumors, draining lymph nodes, adjacent tissues. CDR1 is SGHTA and CDR2 is FQGNSA in the germline V gene. This CDR3 spans 14 amino acids. J was trimmed by 6 bases and V by 1 base; bases with no gene match: 6. This clonotype was picked up many times. Each CDR3 protein gets one entry after TCRdb re-called the multiplex PCR reads with MiXCR. The sample holds some 170,000 distinct CDR3 sequences; roughly 35% are singletons and the top ten take 3.8%. Samples came from axillary lymph nodes draining the breast cancer. The rearrangement joins TRBV7-2 to TRBJ2-7; TRBD2 agrees at 7 bases. The clonotype comes from a female donor with breast cancer. Some clones in this sample may be carry-over from other donors' samples. Input material: axillary lymph node tissue. The CDR3 protein is CASSLVRTSFEQYF. The CDR3 DNA follows: TGTGCCAGCAGCTTAGTGAGGACTAGTTTCGAGCAGTACTTC.